This T cell receptor (delta chain) was recovered during a study of gamma-delta T cells after stem cell transplantation. This clone appeared a few times. The likely explanation is a read error, given a far larger clone one base away. Different DNA sequences within this sample yield the same CDR3. Germline V gene data show CDR1 as GEAIGNYY and CDR2 as EKD. Unmatched junction bases numbered 9, after V lost 7 bases and J lost 3 bases. This CDR3 comprises 15 residues. TCRdb reanalysed the RT-PCR reads with CATT. The profile shows 2,500 to 3,500 delta-chain clones, about 3% of them singletons. The chain is built from TRDV2 and TRDJ1, with TRDD3 matching over 11 bases. The sample comprised gamma-delta T cells. This sequence originates from a human donor. It is not recorded whose cells these are; they may come from a transplant donor. The CDR3 sequence: CACDPLGDKADKLIF. CDR3 bases: TGTGCCTGCGACCCACTGGGGGATAAGGCCGATAAACTCATCTTT.